A selection of T cell receptor beta chains follows, all from one sample in a study of T cells in Graves' hyperthyroidism and ophthalmopathy. TCRdb re-analysed the multiplex PCR reads in MiXCR, keeping a single row per CDR3 protein. The data hold 35,000 to 40,000 distinct CDR3 sequences, with 49% observed a single time. Sequences were obtained from blood. These receptors came from a woman aged 50 to 60 with Graves' hyperthyroidism that later progressed to Graves' ophthalmopathy. CDR3s include the opening cysteine and the closing phenylalanine or tryptophan. A D gene is named only where the DNA matches it firmly. Some rows have no size entry. The others give once, few or many, or a class for an expanded clone.

D	V	size	J	CDR3	DNA
.	TRBV24-1	.	TRBJ2-3	CATSETPHDTQYF	TGTGCCACCAGTGAAACCCCTCACGATACGCAGTATTTT
TRBD1	TRBV4-1	many	TRBJ1-2	CASSNRTGRFLTF	TGCGCCAGCAGCAACAGGACAGGCCGGTTCCTCACCTTC
.	TRBV11-3	many	TRBJ1-2	CASSLGYGGDDLGYTF	TGTGCCAGCAGCTTAGGGTACGGGGGCGATGACCTTGGCTACACCTTC
.	TRBV11-2	many	TRBJ2-2	CASSPQGPNTGELFF	TGTGCCAGCAGCCCGCAGGGGCCTAACACCGGGGAGCTGTTTTTT
TRBD1	TRBV6-2/TRBV6-3	many	TRBJ1-1	CASSSIWTGRATEAFF	TGTGCCAGCAGTTCAATCTGGACAGGGAGGGCCACTGAAGCTTTCTTT
.	TRBV5-4	.	TRBJ2-1	CASSLDGRRNEQLF	TGTGCCAGCAGCTTGGATGGTAGACGCAATGAGCAGCTCTTC
TRBD1	TRBV3-1	many	TRBJ1-2	CASSEQGQGAGGYTF	TGTGCCAGCAGCGAGCAGGGACAGGGGGCCGGTGGCTACACCTTC
.	TRBV29-1	medium-sized	TRBJ1-4	CSVAGENVEKLFF	TGCAGCGTCGCAGGGGAGAATGTTGAAAAACTGTTTTTT
TRBD1	TRBV5-1	.	TRBJ2-7	CASSPGTGSPEQYF	TGCGCCAGCAGCCCCGGGACAGGTTCTCCCGAGCAGTACTTC
TRBD1	TRBV9	.	TRBJ2-7	CASNVDGTGPYEQYF	TGTGCCAGCAACGTAGATGGGACAGGGCCCTACGAGCAGTACTTC
.	TRBV4-1	many	TRBJ2-7	CASSISPADPSIQYF	TGCGCCAGCAGTATTTCGCCAGCGGACCCTTCAATACAGTACTTC
.	TRBV24-1	medium-sized	TRBJ2-3	CATSDTSTHTDTQYF	TGTGCCACCAGTGATACTAGTACCCACACAGATACGCAGTATTTT
TRBD2	TRBV19	.	TRBJ2-1	CASSPEGLAWYNEQFF	TGTGCCAGTAGTCCCGAAGGACTAGCCTGGTACAATGAGCAGTTCTTC
TRBD2	TRBV11-2	many	TRBJ2-5	CASSLERLAGGETQYF	TGTGCCAGCAGCTTAGAAAGACTAGCGGGAGGAGAGACCCAGTACTTC
TRBD2	TRBV24-1	.	TRBJ2-1	CATRTSGRFAYNEQFF	TGTGCCACCAGGACTAGCGGGAGGTTCGCCTACAATGAGCAGTTCTTC
TRBD1	TRBV6-5	many	TRBJ2-6	CASSYQQGARSGTNVLTF	TGTGCCAGCAGTTACCAACAGGGGGCTCGCTCTGGGACCAACGTCCTGACTTTC
.	TRBV11-2	many	TRBJ1-2	CASSLGRNYGYTF	TGTGCCAGCAGCTTGGGCAGGAACTATGGCTACACCTTC
TRBD1	TRBV5-1	many	TRBJ2-1	CATRQGANEQFF	TGCGCCACCAGACAGGGTGCGAATGAGCAGTTCTTC
.	TRBV11-3	.	TRBJ2-7	CASSLAPGPCGQYF	TGTGCCAGCAGCTTAGCCCCGGGGCCCTGCGGGCAGTACTTC